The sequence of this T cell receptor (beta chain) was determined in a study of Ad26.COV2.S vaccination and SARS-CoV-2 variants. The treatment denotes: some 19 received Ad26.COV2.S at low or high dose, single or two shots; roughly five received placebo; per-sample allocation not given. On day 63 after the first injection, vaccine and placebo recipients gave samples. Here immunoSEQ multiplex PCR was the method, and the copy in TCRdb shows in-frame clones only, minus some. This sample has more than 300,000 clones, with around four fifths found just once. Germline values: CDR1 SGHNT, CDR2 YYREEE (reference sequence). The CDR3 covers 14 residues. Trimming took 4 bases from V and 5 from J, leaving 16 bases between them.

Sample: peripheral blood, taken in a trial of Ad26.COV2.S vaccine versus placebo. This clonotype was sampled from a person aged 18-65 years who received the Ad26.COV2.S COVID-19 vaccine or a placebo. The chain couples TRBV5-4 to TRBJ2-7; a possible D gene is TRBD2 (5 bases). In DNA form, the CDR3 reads TGTGCCAGCAGCCGAGACCCGGGGAAGGACGAGCAGTACTTC. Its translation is CASSRDPGKDEQYF.